The clone carrying this T cell receptor (beta chain) was observed a few times. Each CDR3 protein gets one entry after TCRdb re-called the 5' RACE reads with MiXCR. The sample gives about 97,000 distinct CDR3 sequences, under 15% of which show up once; 6.2% is in the top ten. This entry is derived from a study of early T cells in non-severe SARS-CoV-2 infection. With V trimmed by 0 bases and J by 5 bases, 4 bases remained unmatched. CDR1 and CDR2 (germline): SGHRS, YFSETQ. The CDR3 contains 15 residues. Material: whole blood. This receptor was obtained from an adult who was a healthcare worker with PCR-confirmed SARS-CoV-2 infection or an uninfected control (not recorded which). V is TRBV5-1 and J is TRBJ2-7, with TRBD1 matching over 11 bases. The DNA of the CDR3 is TGCGCCAGCAGCTTGGTTCGGACAGGGGGCGACGAGCAGTACTTC. This gives the protein CASSLVRTGGDEQYF. The variable domain in full, completed from reference TRBV5-1 and TRBJ2-7, reads KAGVTQTPRYLIKTRGQQVTLSCSPISGHRSVSWYQQTPGQGLQFLFEYFSETQRNKGNFPGRFSGRQFSNSRSEMNVSTLELGDSALYLCASSLVRTGGDEQYFGPGTRLTVT.